What follows is one T cell receptor beta chain and its context. The antigen remains unidentified. CTLA-4 blockade with ipilimumab, together with focal radiation, was given to patients with chemo-refractory metastatic non-small-cell lung cancer. Data came from immunoSEQ multiplex PCR; TCRdb stores just in-frame clones and leaves some out. This sample has about 95,000 clones, with about 81% found just once. The data belong to a study of radiotherapy plus CTLA-4 blockade in lung cancer. About the study: In 18% of patients, objective responses were seen; roughly 28% had disease control. Study-wide findings and caveats: Best predicting response, reportedly, were early blood T cell clone dynamics, with interferon-beta. Among blood TCR repertoires after radiotherapy plus ipilimumab, tumor-derived clones expanded.

The V gene end was trimmed by 4 bases and the J gene end by 0 bases; junction bases not matched to a gene: 5. Per germline, CDR1 SGHAT and CDR2 FQNNGV. The CDR3 sequence is 16 residues long. V gene TRBV11-2 combines with J gene TRBJ1-4; 7 bases fit TRBD1. The material sequenced was peripheral blood, taken from a patient treated with radiotherapy plus ipilimumab. The clonotype originates from a human donor with non-small cell lung cancer who had a partial response to radiotherapy plus ipilimumab. The CDR3 is CASSSRQGSTNEKLFF. The CDR3 DNA sequence: TGTGCCAGCAGCTCCCGACAGGGTTCAACTAATGAAAAACTGTTTTTT.